This T cell receptor (beta chain) was recorded in a study of blood T cell repertoires in COVID-19. With 4 bases clipped from V and 6 bases from J, the junction kept 6 bases outside the gene matches. Germline CDR1 SGHDT, CDR2 YYEEEE. The CDR3 runs 15 residues. Assay used: immunoSEQ multiplex PCR; TCRdb lists only in-frame clones, some missing. The sample shows about 28,000 clones, roughly 85% of them seen only once. This chain joins TRBV5-6 and TRBJ1-6; TRBD1 matches at 8 bases. This TCR was sampled from a human donor in a cohort sampled during active COVID-19. Sequencing was carried out using peripheral blood. CDR3 nucleotide sequence: TGTGCCAGCAGCCGCGACAGGGGCGGTAATTCACCCCTCCACTTT. Translation: CASSRDRGGNSPLHF.